This is a list of T cell receptor beta chains from one sample in a study of post-analysis software for immune sequencing data. TCRdb re-called the PCR reads through MiXCR, storing one row per CDR3 protein. The table records about 540,000 distinct CDR3 sequences, roughly 34% of them present only once. Material: blood. All receptors derive from a girl younger than 18 with multiple sclerosis. Each CDR3 is given with its conserved first and last residue. The D gene is left open where the match is weak. Where a row states a size, it is once, few, many or the class of an expanded clone; other rows omit it.

j_gene: TRBJ1-2; len: 17; v_gene: TRBV27; abundance: few; d_gene: NA; CDR3nt: TGTGCCAGCAGTTTAATTCCCTGGACAGCGAACAACTATGGCTACACCTTC; CDR3aa: CASSLIPWTANNYGYTF
j_gene: TRBJ1-1; len: 16; v_gene: TRBV4-1; abundance: NA; d_gene: TRBD1; CDR3nt: TGCGCCAGCAGCCAAGATGTCGGGACAGAGAACACTGAAGCTTTCTTT; CDR3aa: CASSQDVGTENTEAFF
j_gene: TRBJ2-7; len: 13; v_gene: TRBV20-1; abundance: NA; d_gene: TRBD1; CDR3nt: TGCAGTGCTACCCGGGACAGCTCCTACGAGCAGTACTTC; CDR3aa: CSATRDSSYEQYF
j_gene: TRBJ1-1; len: 13; v_gene: TRBV5-1; abundance: NA; d_gene: NA; CDR3nt: TGCGCCAGCAGCTCCGTGGGTGCCAGGGCCGCTTTCTTT; CDR3aa: CASSSVGARAAFF
j_gene: TRBJ1-1; len: 13; v_gene: TRBV11-2; abundance: NA; d_gene: NA; CDR3nt: TGTGCCAGCAGCTTAGTCTGGGGCACTGAAGCTTTCTTT; CDR3aa: CASSLVWGTEAFF
j_gene: TRBJ2-3; len: 15; v_gene: TRBV2; abundance: few; d_gene: NA; CDR3nt: TGTGCCAGCAGTGCTAGGCGAGATAGCACAGATACGCAGTATTTT; CDR3aa: CASSARRDSTDTQYF
j_gene: TRBJ1-5; len: 13; v_gene: TRBV20-1; abundance: few; d_gene: NA; CDR3nt: TGCAGTGCTCCATCGGGGGGGGGTCAGCCCCAGCATTTT; CDR3aa: CSAPSGGGQPQHF
j_gene: TRBJ1-2; len: 12; v_gene: TRBV20-1; abundance: many; d_gene: NA; CDR3nt: TGCAGTGCTCCAGGACAGAACTATGGCTACACCTTC; CDR3aa: CSAPGQNYGYTF
j_gene: TRBJ2-7; len: 16; v_gene: TRBV29-1; abundance: once; d_gene: TRBD2; CDR3nt: TGCAGCGTTGAAGGTTCGGGGCGGGGGGGCCACTACGAGCAGTACTTC; CDR3aa: CSVEGSGRGGHYEQYF
j_gene: TRBJ2-2; len: 14; v_gene: TRBV11-2; abundance: NA; d_gene: NA; CDR3nt: TGTGCCAGCAGCCCGCAAGAGTACACCGGGGAGCTGTTTTTT; CDR3aa: CASSPQEYTGELFF
j_gene: TRBJ2-2; len: 15; v_gene: TRBV4-1; abundance: NA; d_gene: TRBD1; CDR3nt: TGCGCCAGCAGCCAGGTCCCTGGGGACAGCGGGGAGCTGTTTTTT; CDR3aa: CASSQVPGDSGELFF
j_gene: TRBJ2-1; len: 17; v_gene: TRBV15; abundance: NA; d_gene: TRBD1; CDR3nt: TGTGCCACCAGCAGAGGAACCGGGACAGGGTGGGAAGAGACCCAGTTCTTC; CDR3aa: CATSRGTGTGWEETQFF
j_gene: TRBJ2-7; len: 13; v_gene: TRBV6-5; abundance: many; d_gene: NA; CDR3nt: TGTGCCAGCAGTCGAGAGCCCTCCTACGAGCAGTACTTC; CDR3aa: CASSREPSYEQYF
j_gene: TRBJ2-5; len: 13; v_gene: TRBV7-9; abundance: few; d_gene: TRBD1; CDR3nt: TGTGCCAGCAGCTGGTCGGGACAGGCTGAGCAGTACTTC; CDR3aa: CASSWSGQAEQYF
j_gene: TRBJ1-2; len: 15; v_gene: TRBV20-1; abundance: NA; d_gene: TRBD1; CDR3nt: TGCAGTGCAAGACAGGGGGCCCGTTCTAACTATGGCTACACCTTC; CDR3aa: CSARQGARSNYGYTF
j_gene: TRBJ2-3; len: 13; v_gene: TRBV5-1; abundance: NA; d_gene: NA; CDR3nt: TGCGCCAGCGGATCGCGGCCCACAGATACGCAGTATTTT; CDR3aa: CASGSRPTDTQYF
j_gene: TRBJ2-7; len: 12; v_gene: TRBV7-2; abundance: few; d_gene: NA; CDR3nt: TGTGCCAGCAGCTCCCCCCCGTACGAGCAGTACTTC; CDR3aa: CASSSPPYEQYF
j_gene: TRBJ2-1; len: 16; v_gene: TRBV5-1; abundance: NA; d_gene: NA; CDR3nt: TGCGCCAGCAGCTTGGTGTTACAAAGCTCCTACAATGAGCAGTTCTTC; CDR3aa: CASSLVLQSSYNEQFF